This is a list of T cell receptor beta chains from one sample in a study of CD8 T cells in ankylosing spondylitis. TCRdb analysed the 5' RACE reads with MiXCR anew, one entry per CDR3 protein. Of around 320,000 distinct CDR3 sequences detected, around 20% appear once; the ten largest clones hold 3% to 4%. Sequencing input: blood, either unsorted or a sorted T cell fraction (not recorded which). The receptors were gathered from a female donor with ankylosing spondylitis or in good health (not recorded which). CDR3s include the opening cysteine and the closing phenylalanine or tryptophan. D genes are given only for firm matches. Rows may omit the clone size; those that give it use once, few, many or a size class.

D,V,size,J,DNA,CDR3
.,TRBV9,.,TRBJ2-2,TGTGCCAGCAGCGTAGATCCAGGGGCGAACACCGGGGAGCTGTTTTTT,CASSVDPGANTGELFF
.,TRBV7-3,.,TRBJ2-1,TGTGCCAGCAGTTCCCGGGGCCCAGGCAATGAGCAGTTCTTC,CASSSRGPGNEQFF
.,TRBV18,.,TRBJ1-1,TGTGCCAGCTCACCACAAGGTGTTATAGCCCTGACTGAAGCTTTCTTT,CASSPQGVIALTEAFF
TRBD1,TRBV5-6,many,TRBJ2-3,TGTGCCAGCAGCCCGGACGAGGGGGCTAGGACAGATACGCAGTATTTT,CASSPDEGARTDTQYF
.,TRBV19,.,TRBJ2-5,TGTGCCAGTAGGCGAACTCCGACCAAGGGAGAGACCCAGTACTTC,CASRRTPTKGETQYF
.,TRBV7-2,few,TRBJ2-5,TGTGCCAGCCGCAGGGGACCGTACCAAGAGACCCAGTACTTC,CASRRGPYQETQYF
.,TRBV20-1,few,TRBJ1-5,TGCAGTGCTAGAGTCGCCAATCAGCCCCAGCATTTT,CSARVANQPQHF
.,TRBV12-3/TRBV12-4,many,TRBJ1-2,TGTGCCAGCAGCCTTGACGGCGGCTACACCTTC,CASSLDGGYTF
.,TRBV10-3,.,TRBJ2-5,TGTGCCATCAGTGAGTCGAGAGGGGCGCCGAGGGAGACCCAGTACTTC,CAISESRGAPRETQYF
TRBD2,TRBV20-1,.,TRBJ2-1,TGCAGTGCTAGATTTACCGGGACTAGCGGGCCTAATGAGCAGTTCTTC,CSARFTGTSGPNEQFF
TRBD2,TRBV7-2,.,TRBJ2-7,TGTGCCAGCAGCTTGCTAGCGGGAGTCGGGGGAGAGCAGTACTTC,CASSLLAGVGGEQYF
TRBD2,TRBV29-1,.,TRBJ2-1,TGCAGCGTTGACCTAGGAGGGACTAGCTCCTCGGAGCAGTTCTTC,CSVDLGGTSSSEQFF
.,TRBV20-1,.,TRBJ2-1,TGCAGTGCTAGAGATGTTACAGTGGGAGTGGATGAGCAGTTCTTC,CSARDVTVGVDEQFF
.,TRBV7-2,few,TRBJ2-1,TGTGCCAGCAGCTTAGCCGGGACTCAACCTTCCTACAATGAGCAGTTCTTC,CASSLAGTQPSYNEQFF
TRBD2,TRBV7-9,many,TRBJ2-7,TGTGCCAGCAGCTTAGTAAGCGGGAGGATCGACTACGAGCAGTACTTC,CASSLVSGRIDYEQYF
.,TRBV11-2,few,TRBJ2-7,TGTGCCAGCACCCGGACGCCATACGAGCAGTACTTC,CASTRTPYEQYF
TRBD2,TRBV30,few,TRBJ2-7,TGTGCCTGGACCCGGGACTATCTACCTTCCTACGAGCAGTACTTC,CAWTRDYLPSYEQYF
.,TRBV5-5,.,TRBJ2-7,TGTGCCAGCAGCTTTAAACTAGAACCCTACGAGCAGTACTTC,CASSFKLEPYEQYF
TRBD1,TRBV7-2,many,TRBJ2-3,TGTGCCAGCAGCCGTCTGTCAGGGGGAAGAACAGATACGCAGTATTTT,CASSRLSGGRTDTQYF
TRBD1,TRBV20-1,many,TRBJ1-1,TGCAGTGCTAGGTGGACAGGGTTTGAAGCTTTCTTT,CSARWTGFEAFF
TRBD2,TRBV12-3/TRBV12-4,.,TRBJ2-3,TGTGCCAGCATACCTCGGGAGGGCCTGGATACGCAGTATTTT,CASIPREGLDTQYF
.,TRBV7-7,once,TRBJ2-1,TGTGCTAGCAGCCCCTTGGACCATTCCTACAATGAGCAGTTCTTC,CASSPLDHSYNEQFF
.,TRBV5-1,.,TRBJ2-3,TGCGCCAGCAGCACCGATGGGGCTACCCACACAGATACGCAGTATTTT,CASSTDGATHTDTQYF
TRBD2,TRBV2,.,TRBJ2-1,TGTGCCAGCAGGGGGGATCCTAGCGGGAGGACTTACAATGAGCAGTTCTTC,CASRGDPSGRTYNEQFF
TRBD1,TRBV28,.,TRBJ1-2,TGTGCCAGCAGTTTCTTTAAGACAGGGGATGGCTACACCTTC,CASSFFKTGDGYTF
.,TRBV4-3,few,TRBJ2-7,TGCGCCAGCAGCCAAGATCTTCGGGACGAGCAGTACTTC,CASSQDLRDEQYF
.,TRBV10-3,many,TRBJ1-2,TGTGCCATACAGACAGGTCCACTACGCGGCTACACCTTC,CAIQTGPLRGYTF
TRBD1,TRBV12-3/TRBV12-4,.,TRBJ2-7,TGTGCCAGCAGTTTGGGAGACAGGGCCTACGAGCAGTACTTC,CASSLGDRAYEQYF
TRBD2,TRBV20-1,.,TRBJ2-1,TGCAGTGCTAGAGATGTTTTAGCGGGAGGATACAATGAGCAGTTCTTC,CSARDVLAGGYNEQFF
TRBD2,TRBV20-1,.,TRBJ2-5,TGCAGTGCTGCGGGACTAGCGGGTATAGGAGAGACCCAGTACTTC,CSAAGLAGIGETQYF
TRBD2,TRBV20-1,many,TRBJ2-7,TGCAGTGCTAGCCTAGCGGGACCTCCCTACGAGCAGTACTTC,CSASLAGPPYEQYF
TRBD2,TRBV5-1,few,TRBJ2-3,TGCGCCAGCAGCCCTCGACTAGCGGGAGTCACAGATACGCAGTATTTT,CASSPRLAGVTDTQYF
.,TRBV6-1,.,TRBJ2-1,TGTGCCAGCACTCCTTCGGGTTACAATGAGCAGTTCTTC,CASTPSGYNEQFF
TRBD2,TRBV6-1,.,TRBJ2-3,TGTGCCAGCAGTGACCGGGAGGAGGGCACAGATACGCAGTATTTT,CASSDREEGTDTQYF
TRBD2,TRBV3-1,.,TRBJ2-1,TGTGCCAGCAGCCCCCTAATTGGGAGGGGATTGACTGAGCAGTTCTTC,CASSPLIGRGLTEQFF
.,TRBV3-1,few,TRBJ1-1,TGTGCCAGCAGCTCCTGGACAGCGGGGGACACTGAAGCTTTCTTT,CASSSWTAGDTEAFF
.,TRBV28,.,TRBJ2-7,TGTGCCAGCAGTTTATTTCCCGGGTGGGACGAGCAGTACTTC,CASSLFPGWDEQYF
.,TRBV29-1,many,TRBJ2-7,TGCAGCGTGGGGGCAGTCTCCTACGAGCAGTACTTC,CSVGAVSYEQYF
.,TRBV21-1,few,TRBJ2-7,TGTGCCAGCAGCAAATTGAGGCAGCCGCCCTACGAGCAGTACTTC,CASSKLRQPPYEQYF
TRBD1,TRBV12-3/TRBV12-4,few,TRBJ1-2,TGTGCCAGCAGGGACAGGGGGCGCGGTGGCTACACCTTC,CASRDRGRGGYTF